This T cell receptor beta chain derives from a study of CD8+ T cells in alopecia areata. Sample treatment: oral pan-JAK inhibitor, 5-10 mg twice daily. The authors extracted RNA and reverse transcribed it into cDNA as the sequencing template. Clones were read by immunoSEQ multiplex PCR, and TCRdb kept only the in-frame ones, dropping some. The sample has approximately 220,000 clones; more than 30% are singletons. The germline gives CDR1 SNHLY, CDR2 FYNNEI. CDR3 length: 18 residues. V lost 3 bases, J lost 2 bases, and 9 bases stayed unmatched. This specimen was CD4+ T cells sorted from blood, taken at roughly week 30, from a patient treated with tofacitinib. The TCR comes from a human donor with alopecia areata. The chain recombines TRBV2 with TRBJ2-3; TRBD2 matches 12 bases. CDR3 DNA sequence: TGTGCCAGCAGTGATTCTAGCGGGAGGGCCGGAAACACAGATACGCAGTATTTT. It yields the protein CASSDSSGRAGNTDTQYF.